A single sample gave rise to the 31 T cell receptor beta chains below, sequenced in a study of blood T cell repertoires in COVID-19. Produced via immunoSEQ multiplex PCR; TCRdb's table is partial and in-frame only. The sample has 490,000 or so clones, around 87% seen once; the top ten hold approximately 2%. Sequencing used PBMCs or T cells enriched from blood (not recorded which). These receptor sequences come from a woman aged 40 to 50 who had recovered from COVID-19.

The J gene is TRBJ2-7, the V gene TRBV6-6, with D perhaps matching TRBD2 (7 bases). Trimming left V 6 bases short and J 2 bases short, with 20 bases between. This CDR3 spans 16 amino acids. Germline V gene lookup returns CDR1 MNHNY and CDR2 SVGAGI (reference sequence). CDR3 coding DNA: TGTGCCAGCAGATCCGCCCGGGGGCGGGAGACCTACGAGCAGTACTTC. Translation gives CASRSARGRETYEQYF.

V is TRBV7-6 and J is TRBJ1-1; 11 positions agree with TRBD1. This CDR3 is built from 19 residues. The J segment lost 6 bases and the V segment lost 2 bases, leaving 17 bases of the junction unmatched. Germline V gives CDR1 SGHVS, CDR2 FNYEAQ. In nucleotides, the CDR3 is TGTGCCAGCAGCTTAAGCCCCCCGGGACAGGGGGTCTTAAGGGCTGAAGCTTTCTTT. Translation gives CASSLSPPGQGVLRAEAFF.

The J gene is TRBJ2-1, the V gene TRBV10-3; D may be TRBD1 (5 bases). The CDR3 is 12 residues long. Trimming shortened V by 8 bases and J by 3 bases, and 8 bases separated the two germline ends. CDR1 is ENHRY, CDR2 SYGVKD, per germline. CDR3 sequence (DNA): TGTGCCATCCGCCAGGGCTACAATGAGCAGTTCTTC. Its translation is CAIRQGYNEQFF.

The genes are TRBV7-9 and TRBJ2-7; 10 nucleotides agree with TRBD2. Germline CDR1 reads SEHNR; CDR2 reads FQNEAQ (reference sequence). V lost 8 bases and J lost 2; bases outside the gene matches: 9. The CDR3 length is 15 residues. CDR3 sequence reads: CASGSGRAGAYEQYF. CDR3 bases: TGTGCCAGCGGCAGCGGGAGGGCCGGGGCCTACGAGCAGTACTTC.

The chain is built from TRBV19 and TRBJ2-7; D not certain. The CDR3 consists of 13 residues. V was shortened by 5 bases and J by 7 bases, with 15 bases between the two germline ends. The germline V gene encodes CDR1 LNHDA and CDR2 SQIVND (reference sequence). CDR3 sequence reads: CASSPTAPEEQYF. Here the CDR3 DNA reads TGTGCCAGTAGTCCGACGGCCCCGGAGGAGCAGTACTTC.

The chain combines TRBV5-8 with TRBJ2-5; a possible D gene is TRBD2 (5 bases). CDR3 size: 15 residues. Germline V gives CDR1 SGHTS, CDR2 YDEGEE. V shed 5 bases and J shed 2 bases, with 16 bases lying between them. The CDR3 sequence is CASREIGRGQETQYF. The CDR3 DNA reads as TGTGCCAGCAGAGAAATTGGCCGCGGGCAAGAGACCCAGTACTTC.

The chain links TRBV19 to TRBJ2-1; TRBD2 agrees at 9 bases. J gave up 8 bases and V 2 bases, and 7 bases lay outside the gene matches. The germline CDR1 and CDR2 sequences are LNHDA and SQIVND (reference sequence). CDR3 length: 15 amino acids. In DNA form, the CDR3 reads TGTGCCAGTAGTATACCGACTAGCGGCAGGGATGAGCAGTTCTTC. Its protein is CASSIPTSGRDEQFF.

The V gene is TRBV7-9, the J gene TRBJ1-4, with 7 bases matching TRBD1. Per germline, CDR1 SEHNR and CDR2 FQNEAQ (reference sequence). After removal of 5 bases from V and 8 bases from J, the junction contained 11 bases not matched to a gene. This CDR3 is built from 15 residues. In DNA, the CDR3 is TGTGCCAGCAGCGTACAAGACAGGGTTGGAGAAAAACTGTTTTTT. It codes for CASSVQDRVGEKLFF.

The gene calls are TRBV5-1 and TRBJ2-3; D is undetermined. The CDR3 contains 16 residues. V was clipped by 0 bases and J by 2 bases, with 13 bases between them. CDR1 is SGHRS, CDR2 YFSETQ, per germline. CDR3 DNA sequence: TGCGCCAGCAGCTTGGCCGTTCTAGAATCCACAGATACGCAGTATTTT. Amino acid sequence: CASSLAVLESTDTQYF.

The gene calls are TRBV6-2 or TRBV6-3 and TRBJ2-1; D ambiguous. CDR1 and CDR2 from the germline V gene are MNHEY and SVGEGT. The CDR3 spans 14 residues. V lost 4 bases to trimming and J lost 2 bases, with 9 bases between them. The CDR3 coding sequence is TGTGCCAGCAGTTTAATCTCTACCTACAATGAGCAGTTCTTC. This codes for CASSLISTYNEQFF.

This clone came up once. Here the CDR3 reads CASSQLGGIFTGELFF. The CDR3 nucleotides read TGCGCCAGCAGCCAATTAGGCGGGATCTTCACCGGGGAGCTGTTTTTT. The chain carries TRBV4-1 and TRBJ2-2, with D tentatively TRBD2 (6 bases). CDR1 and CDR2 from the germline V gene are MGHRA and YSYEKL. V was shortened by 2 bases and J by 4 bases, with 14 bases between the two germline ends. The CDR3 covers 16 residues.

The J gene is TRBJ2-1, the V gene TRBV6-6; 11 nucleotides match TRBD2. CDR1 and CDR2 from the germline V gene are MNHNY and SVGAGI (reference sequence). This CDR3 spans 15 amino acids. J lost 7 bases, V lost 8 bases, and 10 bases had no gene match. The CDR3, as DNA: TGTGCCAGCCCGACGTATAGCGGGAGGGTTAATGAGCAGTTCTTC. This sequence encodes CASPTYSGRVNEQFF.

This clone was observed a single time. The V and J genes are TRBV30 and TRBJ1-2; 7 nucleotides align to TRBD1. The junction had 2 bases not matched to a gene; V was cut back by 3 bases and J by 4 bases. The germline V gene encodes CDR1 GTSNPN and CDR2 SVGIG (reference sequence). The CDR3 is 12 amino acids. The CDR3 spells CAWSQGVYGYTF. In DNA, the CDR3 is TGTGCCTGGAGCCAGGGGGTCTATGGCTACACCTTC.

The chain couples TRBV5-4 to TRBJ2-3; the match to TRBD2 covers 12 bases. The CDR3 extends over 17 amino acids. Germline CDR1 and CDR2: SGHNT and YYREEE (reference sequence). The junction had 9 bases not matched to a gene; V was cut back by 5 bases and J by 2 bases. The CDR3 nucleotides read TGTGCCAGCAGTCGTGCTAGCGGGAGGGGCTACACAGATACGCAGTATTTT. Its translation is CASSRASGRGYTDTQYF.

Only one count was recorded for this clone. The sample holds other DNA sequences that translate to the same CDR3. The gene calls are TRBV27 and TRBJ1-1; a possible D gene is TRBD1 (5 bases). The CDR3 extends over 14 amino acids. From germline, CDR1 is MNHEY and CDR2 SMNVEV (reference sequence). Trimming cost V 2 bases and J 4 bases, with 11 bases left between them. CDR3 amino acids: CASSLGPGVTEAFF. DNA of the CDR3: TGTGCCAGCAGTTTAGGGCCGGGGGTCACTGAAGCTTTCTTT.

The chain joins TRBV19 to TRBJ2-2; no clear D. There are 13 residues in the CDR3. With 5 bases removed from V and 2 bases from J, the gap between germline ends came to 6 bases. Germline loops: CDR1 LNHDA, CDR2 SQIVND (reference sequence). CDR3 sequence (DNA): TGTGCCAGTAGTGTCACAAACACCGGGGAGCTGTTTTTT. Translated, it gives CASSVTNTGELFF.

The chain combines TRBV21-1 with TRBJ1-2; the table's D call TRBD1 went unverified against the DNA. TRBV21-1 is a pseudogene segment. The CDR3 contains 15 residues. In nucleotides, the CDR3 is TGTGCCAGCAGCAATCGACAGGGAAAATACTATGGCTACACCTTC. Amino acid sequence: CASSNRQGKYYGYTF.

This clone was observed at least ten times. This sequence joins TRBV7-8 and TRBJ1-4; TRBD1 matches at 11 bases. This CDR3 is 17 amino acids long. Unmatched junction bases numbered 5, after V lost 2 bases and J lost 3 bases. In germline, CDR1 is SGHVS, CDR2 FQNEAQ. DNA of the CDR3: TGTGCCAGCAGCTTACAGGGACAGGGGGGAGCTAATGAAAAACTGTTTTTT. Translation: CASSLQGQGGANEKLFF.

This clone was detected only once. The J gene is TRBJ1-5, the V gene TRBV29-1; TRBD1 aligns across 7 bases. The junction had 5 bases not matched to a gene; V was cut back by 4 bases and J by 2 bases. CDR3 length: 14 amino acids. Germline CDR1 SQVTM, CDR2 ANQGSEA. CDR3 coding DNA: TGCAGCGTTGTGACAGGGTGGGGCAATCAGCCCCAGCATTTT. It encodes CSVVTGWGNQPQHF.

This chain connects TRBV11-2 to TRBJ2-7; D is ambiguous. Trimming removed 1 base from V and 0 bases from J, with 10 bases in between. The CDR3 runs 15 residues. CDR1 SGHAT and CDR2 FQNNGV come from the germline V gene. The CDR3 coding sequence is TGTGCCAGCAGCTTAGTTGGCGGTCCCTCCTACGAGCAGTACTTC. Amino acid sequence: CASSLVGGPSYEQYF.

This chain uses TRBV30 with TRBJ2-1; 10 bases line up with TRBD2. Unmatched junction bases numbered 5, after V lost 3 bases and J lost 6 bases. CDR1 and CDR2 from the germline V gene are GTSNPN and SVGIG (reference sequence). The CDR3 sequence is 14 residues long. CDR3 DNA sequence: TGTGCCTGGAGGACTAGCGGGCCTCTCAATGAGCAGTTCTTC. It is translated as CAWRTSGPLNEQFF.

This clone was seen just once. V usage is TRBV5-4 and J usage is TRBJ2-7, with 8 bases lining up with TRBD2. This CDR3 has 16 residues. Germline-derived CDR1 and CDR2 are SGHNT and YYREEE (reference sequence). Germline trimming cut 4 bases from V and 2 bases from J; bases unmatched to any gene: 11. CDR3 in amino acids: CASSPRGSGITYEQYF. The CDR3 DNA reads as TGTGCCAGCAGCCCCCGAGGTAGCGGGATAACCTACGAGCAGTACTTC.

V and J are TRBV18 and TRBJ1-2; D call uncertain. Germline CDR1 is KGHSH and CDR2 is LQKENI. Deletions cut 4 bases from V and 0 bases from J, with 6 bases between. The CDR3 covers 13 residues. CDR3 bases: TGTGCCAGCTCACACGACACTAACTATGGCTACACCTTC. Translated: CASSHDTNYGYTF.

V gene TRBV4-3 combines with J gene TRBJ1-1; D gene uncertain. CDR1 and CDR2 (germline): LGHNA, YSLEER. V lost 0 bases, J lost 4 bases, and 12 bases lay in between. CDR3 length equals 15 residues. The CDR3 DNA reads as TGCGCCAGCAGCCAAGATATGACTCCGGGCACTGAAGCTTTCTTT. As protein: CASSQDMTPGTEAFF.

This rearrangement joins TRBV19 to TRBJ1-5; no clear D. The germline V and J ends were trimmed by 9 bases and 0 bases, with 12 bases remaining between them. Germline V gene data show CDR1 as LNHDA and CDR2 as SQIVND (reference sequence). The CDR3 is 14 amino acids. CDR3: CASETGFSNQPQHF. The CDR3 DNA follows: TGTGCCAGCGAGACGGGATTTAGCAATCAGCCCCAGCATTTT.

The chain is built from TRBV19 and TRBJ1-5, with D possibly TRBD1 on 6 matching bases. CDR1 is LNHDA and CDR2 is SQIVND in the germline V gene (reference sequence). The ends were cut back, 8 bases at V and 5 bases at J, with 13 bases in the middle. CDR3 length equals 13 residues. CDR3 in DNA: TGTGCCAGTCGCGACAGGCTCTATCAGCCCCAGCATTTT. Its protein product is CASRDRLYQPQHF.

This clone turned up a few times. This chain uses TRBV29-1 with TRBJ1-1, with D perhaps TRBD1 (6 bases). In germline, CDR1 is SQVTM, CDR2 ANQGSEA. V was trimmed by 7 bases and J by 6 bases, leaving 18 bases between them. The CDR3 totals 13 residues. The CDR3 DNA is TGCAGCGCCCTAGGGGACACTGGCGCTGAAGCTTTCTTT. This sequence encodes CSALGDTGAEAFF.

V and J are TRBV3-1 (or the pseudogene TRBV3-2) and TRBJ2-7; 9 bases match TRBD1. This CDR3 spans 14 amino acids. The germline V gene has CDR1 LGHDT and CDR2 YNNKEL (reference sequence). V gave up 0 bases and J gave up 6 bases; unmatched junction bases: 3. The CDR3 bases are TGTGCCAGCAGCCAAGATCGGGACAGGGCCGAGCAGTACTTC. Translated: CASSQDRDRAEQYF.

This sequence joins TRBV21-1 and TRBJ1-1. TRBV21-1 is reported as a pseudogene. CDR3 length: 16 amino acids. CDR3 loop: CASSKGWRGESTEAFF. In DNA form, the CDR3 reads TGTGCCAGCAGCAAAGGGTGGCGCGGTGAGAGCACTGAAGCTTTCTTT.

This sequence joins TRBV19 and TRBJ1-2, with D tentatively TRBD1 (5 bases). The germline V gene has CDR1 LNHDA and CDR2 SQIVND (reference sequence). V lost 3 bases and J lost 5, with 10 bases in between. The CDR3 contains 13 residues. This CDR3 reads CASSIDSGYGYTF. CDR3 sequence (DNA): TGTGCCAGTAGTATCGATTCAGGGTATGGCTACACCTTC.

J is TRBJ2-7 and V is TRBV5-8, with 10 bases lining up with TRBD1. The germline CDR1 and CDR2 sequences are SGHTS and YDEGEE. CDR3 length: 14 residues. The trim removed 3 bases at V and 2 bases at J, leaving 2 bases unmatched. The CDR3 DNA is TGTGCCAGCAGCTCTGACAGGGGGCCCTACGAGCAGTACTTC. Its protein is CASSSDRGPYEQYF.